The clone carrying this T cell receptor (beta chain) occurred a few times. The target antigen is unknown. The data derive from a study of T cell repertoires in cytomegalovirus infection. Across the study: A matching HLA type, together with CMV infection, was signaled by public TCR beta signatures. Study conclusions and caveats: CMV-specific TCR beta clonotypes restricted by HLA-C were the ones dominating the ex vivo response. CMV carriers having the relevant HLA were flagged by cumulative public TCR beta family frequency.

TCRdb re-called the reads through MiXCR, storing one row per CDR3 protein. The table lists about 360,000 distinct CDR3 sequences, 15% to 20% of them singletons, with 8.7% in the top ten. Germline loops: CDR1 LGHNA, CDR2 YSLEER. The CDR3 spans 15 residues. Trimming took 3 bases from V and 5 from J; bases not matched to a gene: 1. The specimen was PBMCs. This receptor was identified in a human donor in good health (CMV status not recorded). Some clones in this sample may be carry-over from other donors' samples. V usage is TRBV4-3 and J usage is TRBJ2-5, with TRBD2 identical over 15 bases. In nucleotides, the CDR3 is TGCGCCAGCAGCCACGGACTAGCGGGAGGGGAGACCCAGTACTTC. Translating gives CASSHGLAGGETQYF.